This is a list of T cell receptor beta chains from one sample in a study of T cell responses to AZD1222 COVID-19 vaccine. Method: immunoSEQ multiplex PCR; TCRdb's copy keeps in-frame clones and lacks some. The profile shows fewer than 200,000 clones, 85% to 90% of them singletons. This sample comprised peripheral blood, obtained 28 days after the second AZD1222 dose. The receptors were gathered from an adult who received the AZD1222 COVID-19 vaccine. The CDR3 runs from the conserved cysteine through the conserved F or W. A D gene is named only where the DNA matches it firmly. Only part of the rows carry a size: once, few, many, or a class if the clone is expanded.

TGTGCCACCAGCAGAGGGACGGGCCCAAGCTCCTACAATGAGCAGTTCTTC	CATSRGTGPSSYNEQFF	TRBV15	TRBJ2-1	-	-
TGTGCCTGGAAATGGGGGTTGGACACTGAAGCTTTCTTT	CAWKWGLDTEAFF	TRBV30	TRBJ1-1	-	-
TGTGCCAGCAGTGCGGTCAACACCGGGGAGCTGTTTTTT	CASSAVNTGELFF	TRBV2	TRBJ2-2	-	few
TGTGCCTGGGCGGGGTGGACGAACACTGAAGCTTTCTTT	CAWAGWTNTEAFF	TRBV30	TRBJ1-1	-	-
TGTGCCACCAGTGACGCGACAGGGGCCAGTCAGCCCCAGCATTTT	CATSDATGASQPQHF	TRBV24-1	TRBJ1-5	TRBD1	few
TGCGCCAGCAGCCAAAACCTTGGACTAGCTCTGGACGAGCAGTACTTC	CASSQNLGLALDEQYF	TRBV4-1	TRBJ2-7	TRBD2	-
TGTGCCAGCAGCTTAAGAGGCGCAGCTAACTATGGCTACACCTTC	CASSLRGAANYGYTF	TRBV11-2	TRBJ1-2	-	-
TGTGCCAGCAGGCCCCACGGTCAGCCCAAATACAGTGACCTCAGGGGTGGTGAGACCCAGTACTTC	CASRPHGQPKYSDLRGGETQYF	TRBV27	TRBJ2-5	-	-
TGTGCCAGCAGCCAAGATCTACACCAGCGGGGGCTGAATGAGCAGTTCTTC	CASSQDLHQRGLNEQFF	TRBV3-1/TRBV3-2	TRBJ2-1	TRBD2	-
TGTGCCAGCAGTTTAGGGACAGTGAACGCTTTCTTT	CASSLGTVNAFF	TRBV12-3/TRBV12-4	TRBJ1-1	-	once
TGTGCCAGCAGCCAGGACAGGGGGAGCTATGGCTACACCTTC	CASSQDRGSYGYTF	TRBV3-1/TRBV3-2	TRBJ1-2	TRBD1	few
TGTGCCAGCAGTTTCGAGGGGGGAGGTACAGATACGCAGTATTTT	CASSFEGGGTDTQYF	TRBV6-5	TRBJ2-3	-	-
TGTGCCAGCAGTGCCCCGGACGAGCAGTACTTC	CASSAPDEQYF	TRBV6-4	TRBJ2-7	-	few
TGTGCCAGCAGCTTAGTCCCGGGATGGAAGAACATTCAGTACTTC	CASSLVPGWKNIQYF	TRBV7-8	TRBJ2-4	-	-
TGTGCCAGCAGCTTCCGGAGTCACACTGAAGCTTTCTTT	CASSFRSHTEAFF	TRBV11-1	TRBJ1-1	-	-
TGTGCCAGCAGGCAGGACAGGGGACCTAAGAACTATGGCTACACCTTC	CASRQDRGPKNYGYTF	TRBV28	TRBJ1-2	TRBD1	-
TGTGCCAGTAGTGCCGGACATACGATAGATACGCAGTATTTT	CASSAGHTIDTQYF	TRBV19	TRBJ2-3	-	once
TGCAGCGCCCTCACCGCAGGGGGAGGCACTGAAGCTTTCTTT	CSALTAGGGTEAFF	TRBV29-1	TRBJ1-1	TRBD1	-
TGTGCCAGCAGTTACGTCCTAGCGGGGAACACAGATACGCAGTATTTT	CASSYVLAGNTDTQYF	TRBV6-5	TRBJ2-3	TRBD2	-
TGTGCCAGCAGTGATTCATTGACAGGGCCAAGGAGGTACGAGCAGTACTTC	CASSDSLTGPRRYEQYF	TRBV25-1	TRBJ2-7	TRBD1	-
TGTGCCAGCTCACCCGGGCAAGGAACTAATGAAAAACTGTTTTTT	CASSPGQGTNEKLFF	TRBV18	TRBJ1-4	-	-
TGTGCCAGTATCCTAGGGCATATGAGGACTGAAGCTTTCTTT	CASILGHMRTEAFF	TRBV6-5	TRBJ1-1	-	-
TGTGCCACCAGCAGAGATCGCCCGTCCGGTCAGCCCCAGCATTTT	CATSRDRPSGQPQHF	TRBV15	TRBJ1-5	-	-
TGTGCCACCAGCACCCGGACAGGGCGGCGAGCTAACTATGGCTACACCTTC	CATSTRTGRRANYGYTF	TRBV15	TRBJ1-2	TRBD1	-
TGTGCCAGCAGCTTCTCCCTGAATTCACCCCTCCACTTT	CASSFSLNSPLHF	TRBV7-3	TRBJ1-6	-	-
TGTGCCAGTAGTAAGGGACGGATGAACACTGAAGCTTTCTTT	CASSKGRMNTEAFF	TRBV19	TRBJ1-1	-	-
TGTGCCTGGAGTGTAGGGACAGGGAGCGCAGATACGCAGTATTTT	CAWSVGTGSADTQYF	TRBV30	TRBJ2-3	TRBD1	-
TGTGCCAGTAGCCCCGGACTCTCCGGGTCCCAGTACTTC	CASSPGLSGSQYF	TRBV19	TRBJ2-5	-	few
TGTGCCAGCAGTGGAACAGAGGTTGGGGAGGGCCATGGCTACACCTTC	CASSGTEVGEGHGYTF	TRBV6-6	TRBJ1-2	-	-
TGCGCCAGCAGTGAGTTGGCAGGGTCCTACAATGAGCAGTTCTTC	CASSELAGSYNEQFF	TRBV10-1	TRBJ2-1	-	once
TGTGCCAGCAGCCAAGTTCCCGGGGGAGGGCTAACCGGGGAGCTGTTTTTT	CASSQVPGGGLTGELFF	TRBV4-2	TRBJ2-2	TRBD2	-
TGTGCCAGCAGCCAGACAAGGACGGGGGGCGATCAGAACATTCAGTACTTC	CASSQTRTGGDQNIQYF	TRBV3-1/TRBV3-2	TRBJ2-4	-	once
TGTGCCAGCTGGGGTGGCTACAATTCACCCCTCCACTTT	CASWGGYNSPLHF	TRBV12-3/TRBV12-4	TRBJ1-6	-	-
TGTGCCAGCAGCTTAGCGCTAGGGTTTGGAGGAAACACCATATATTTT	CASSLALGFGGNTIYF	TRBV7-2	TRBJ1-3	-	-
TGTGCCTGGGGACAGGGGGGAAGCAATCAGCCCCAGCATTTT	CAWGQGGSNQPQHF	TRBV30	TRBJ1-5	TRBD1	-
TGTGCCAGTACGGACAGACCTAATCAGCCCCAGCATTTT	CASTDRPNQPQHF	TRBV19	TRBJ1-5	-	-
TGTGCCAGCAGCCTGACAGTCAACACTGAAGCTTTCTTT	CASSLTVNTEAFF	TRBV3-1/TRBV3-2	TRBJ1-1	-	-
TGTGCCACCCGCTTCAGGGGGAACACCGGGGAGCTGTTTTTT	CATRFRGNTGELFF	TRBV6-5	TRBJ2-2	-	-
TGCGCCAGCAGCTTGAGCCTAGCGGGGCGCACAGATACGCAGTATTTT	CASSLSLAGRTDTQYF	TRBV5-1	TRBJ2-3	TRBD2	-
TGTGCCAGCAGTTATCAGGGCCCCGCTTTCTTT	CASSYQGPAFF	TRBV12-3/TRBV12-4	TRBJ1-1	-	-
TGTGCCAGCAGTTTCACAGGGTACGAGCAGTACTTC	CASSFTGYEQYF	TRBV12-3/TRBV12-4	TRBJ2-7	-	few
TGCGCCAGCAGCTTGGGACAGGGCACCGGGGAGCTGTTTTTT	CASSLGQGTGELFF	TRBV5-1	TRBJ2-2	TRBD1	once
TGTGCCAGCAGTTACAGTTGGCAGGGATCCACTGAAGCTTTCTTT	CASSYSWQGSTEAFF	TRBV6-5	TRBJ1-1	-	-
TGTGCCAGCAGCGGTAGGGGAGCCGATGAAAAACTGTTTTTT	CASSGRGADEKLFF	TRBV9	TRBJ1-4	-	-
TGTGCCAGCAGTCCACAGGGAGCTCCCTACGAGCAGTACTTC	CASSPQGAPYEQYF	TRBV6-2/TRBV6-3	TRBJ2-7	-	-
TGTGCCAGCAAAGATCCGGGCGCGAACACTGAAGCTTTCTTT	CASKDPGANTEAFF	TRBV28	TRBJ1-1	-	-
TGTGCCAGCAGCTTAAAGGGCAGGTCGGATTTGGATGAAAAACTGTTTTTT	CASSLKGRSDLDEKLFF	TRBV7-3	TRBJ1-4	-	-